These T cell receptor beta chains were read from a single sample in a study of cytomegalovirus exposure and HLA in healthy donors. The table came from immunoSEQ multiplex PCR; TCRdb's copy has only in-frame clones and leaves some out. The sample yields fewer than 70,000 clones, 96% seen once. The sample was PBMCs. These receptors all come from a man aged 18 to 29 in good health and CMV-seronegative. The CDR3 runs from the conserved cysteine through the conserved F or W. Each record gives: V gene, J gene, CDR3 protein.

TRBV30	TRBJ1-1	CAWRGRNTEAFF
TRBV2	TRBJ2-1	CASSLSSGIYNEQFF
TRBV28	TRBJ2-4	CASSAGLGAKNIQYF
TRBV5-5	TRBJ2-5	CASSSWTDQETQYF
TRBV25-1	TRBJ1-2	CATSPEGGGYTF
TRBV28	TRBJ1-2	CASSFGDRPGYTF
TRBV19	TRBJ2-3	CASSRLALSTDTQYF
TRBV27	TRBJ2-3	CASSLILAGGDTQYF
TRBV30	TRBJ2-7	CAWNRDVSYEQYF
TRBV9	TRBJ2-1	CASSVLSGSSYNEQFF
TRBV2	TRBJ2-2	CASTGTSGRAGELFF
TRBV11-1	TRBJ2-7	CASSLVVRTYEQYF
TRBV28	TRBJ1-2	CASSRNYGYTF
TRBV7-9	TRBJ1-5	CASWDIHSNQPQHF
TRBV5-1	TRBJ2-5	CASSLGGRAGATQYF
TRBV5-1	TRBJ1-2	CASSLDGGSPYGYTF
TRBV28	TRBJ1-4	CASSLDSLNEKLFF
TRBV5-1	TRBJ2-1	CASSPWPLAEVSLYNEQFF
TRBV6-6	TRBJ2-7	CASSDSSSYEQYF
TRBV7-9	TRBJ2-3	CASSSGLRTDTQYF
TRBV14	TRBJ2-2	CASSSANTGELFF
TRBV5-5	TRBJ2-5	CASSTGTGIQETQYF
TRBV19	TRBJ2-7	CASSQRRGQPYEQYF
TRBV28	TRBJ2-7	CASSLSRDVPYEQYF
TRBV28	TRBJ2-3	CASSFVADTQYF
TRBV10-2	TRBJ2-7	CASTGGSRLAVFGEQYF
TRBV5-1	TRBJ2-3	CASSRGGSTDTQYF
TRBV6-1	TRBJ1-4	CASTDRGSREKLFF
TRBV5-8	TRBJ2-7	CASSLGTHYEQYF
TRBV7-2	TRBJ2-1	CASSLVGGGEQFF
TRBV27	TRBJ1-5	CASSFWGEGQPQHF
TRBV7-9	TRBJ1-1	CASSPAGEKNTEAFF
TRBV5-5	TRBJ2-3	CASSFGDGGGTDTQYF
TRBV19	TRBJ2-1	CASRTGGNEQFF
TRBV5-1	TRBJ2-7	CASSLWGDEQYF
TRBV29-1	TRBJ1-3	CSVPGFSGNTIYF
TRBV4-1	TRBJ2-7	CASSQPGTVNEQYF
TRBV15	TRBJ1-5	CAIQGPNQPQHF
TRBV5-6	TRBJ2-7	CASSSPHRTSGRSGEQYF
TRBV29-1	TRBJ1-3	CSVSLTRGGYNSGNTIYF
TRBV4-1	TRBJ2-5	CASSQASGGTQYF
TRBV11-2	TRBJ2-6	CASSSISPQGSSGANVLTF
TRBV25-1	TRBJ2-7	CASSENTGNEQYF
TRBV5-1	TRBJ2-7	CASSLGQALDEQYF
TRBV18	TRBJ2-1	CASSPPAGEYSYNEQFF
TRBV18	TRBJ2-7	CASSHRDRDGEQYF
TRBV29-1	TRBJ2-1	CSVEDSGTGTGVDEQFF
TRBV30	TRBJ2-1	CAWSIMAHNKYNEQFF
TRBV6-1	TRBJ1-2	CASSESRGTGFYYGYTF
TRBV5-1	TRBJ2-7	CASSLGGSQGTTSYEQYF
TRBV18	TRBJ1-2	CASSPPSVNYGYTF
TRBV4-2	TRBJ2-3	CASSQGGTGDTDTQYF
TRBV4-1	TRBJ2-5	CASSYSTGAGETQYF
TRBV5-5	TRBJ2-1	CASSLDRDLYNEQFF
TRBV28	TRBJ2-7	CASSFQGKAYEQYF
TRBV19	TRBJ1-2	CASSTWDRGFGYTF
TRBV9	TRBJ2-1	CASSVGLDSYNEQFF
TRBV27	TRBJ2-3	CASSVPGSSTDTQYF